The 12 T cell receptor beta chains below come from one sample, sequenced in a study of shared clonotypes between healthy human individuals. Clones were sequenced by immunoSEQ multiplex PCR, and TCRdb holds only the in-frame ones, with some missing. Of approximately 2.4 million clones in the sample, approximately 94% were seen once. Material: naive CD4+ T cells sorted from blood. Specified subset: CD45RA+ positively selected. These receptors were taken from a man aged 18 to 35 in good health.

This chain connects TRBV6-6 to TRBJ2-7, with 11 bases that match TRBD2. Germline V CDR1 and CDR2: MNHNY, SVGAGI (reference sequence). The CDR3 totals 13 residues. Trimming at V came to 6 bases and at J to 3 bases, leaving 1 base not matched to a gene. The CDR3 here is CASSGTSGYEQYF. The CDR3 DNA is TGTGCCAGCAGCGGGACTAGCGGCTACGAGCAGTACTTC.

The CDR3 DNA reads TGTGCCAGTCGTAACGAGGGACTCTCGAACACCGGGGAGCTGTTTTTT. Amino acids: CASRNEGLSNTGELFF. This chain links TRBV19 with TRBJ2-2; possibly TRBD2 for D (6 bases). The CDR3 covers 16 residues. Trimming removed 8 bases from V and 0 bases from J, with 16 bases in between. Looked up from germline, CDR1 is LNHDA and CDR2 is SQIVND (reference sequence).

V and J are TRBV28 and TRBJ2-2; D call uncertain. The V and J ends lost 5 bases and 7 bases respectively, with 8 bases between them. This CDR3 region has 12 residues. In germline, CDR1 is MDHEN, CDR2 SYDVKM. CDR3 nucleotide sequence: TGTGCCAGCAGTAAACTTGTCGGGGAGCTGTTTTTT. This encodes CASSKLVGELFF. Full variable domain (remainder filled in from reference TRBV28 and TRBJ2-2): DVKVTQSSRYLVKRTGEKVFLECVQDMDHENMFWYRQDPGLGLRLIYFSYDVKMKEKGDIPEGYSVSREKKERFSLILESASTNQTSMYLCASSKLVGELFFGEGSRLTVL.

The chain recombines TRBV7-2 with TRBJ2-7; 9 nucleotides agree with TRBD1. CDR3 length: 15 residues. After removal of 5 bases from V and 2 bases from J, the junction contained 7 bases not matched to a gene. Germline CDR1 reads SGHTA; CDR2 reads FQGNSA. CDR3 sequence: CASSRTGDGAYEQYF. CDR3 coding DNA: TGTGCCAGCAGCCGGACAGGGGATGGGGCCTACGAGCAGTACTTC.

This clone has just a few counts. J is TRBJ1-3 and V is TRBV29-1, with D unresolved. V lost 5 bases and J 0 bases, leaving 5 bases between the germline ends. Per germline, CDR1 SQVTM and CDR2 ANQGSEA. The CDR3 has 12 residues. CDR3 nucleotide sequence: TGCAGCGTTCAGTTCTCTGGAAACACCATATATTTT. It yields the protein CSVQFSGNTIYF. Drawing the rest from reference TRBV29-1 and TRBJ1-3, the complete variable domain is SAVISQKPSRDICQRGTSLTIQCQVDSQVTMMFWYRQQPGQSLTLIATANQGSEATYESGFVIDKFPISRPNLTFSTLTVSNMSPEDSSIYLCSVQFSGNTIYFGEGSWLTVV.

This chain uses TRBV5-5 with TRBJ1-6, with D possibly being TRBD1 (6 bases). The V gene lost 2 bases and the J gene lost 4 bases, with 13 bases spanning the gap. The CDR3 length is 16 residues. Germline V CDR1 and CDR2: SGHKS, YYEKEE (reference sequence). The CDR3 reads CASSLRQDTYNSPLHF. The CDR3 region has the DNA TGTGCCAGCAGCTTAAGACAGGATACTTATAATTCACCCCTCCACTTT.

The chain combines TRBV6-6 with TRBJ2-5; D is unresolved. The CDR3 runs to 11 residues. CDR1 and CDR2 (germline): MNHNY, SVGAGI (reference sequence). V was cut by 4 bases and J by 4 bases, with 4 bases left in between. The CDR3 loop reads CASSSLETQYF. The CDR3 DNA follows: TGTGCCAGCAGTTCCTTAGAGACCCAGTACTTC.

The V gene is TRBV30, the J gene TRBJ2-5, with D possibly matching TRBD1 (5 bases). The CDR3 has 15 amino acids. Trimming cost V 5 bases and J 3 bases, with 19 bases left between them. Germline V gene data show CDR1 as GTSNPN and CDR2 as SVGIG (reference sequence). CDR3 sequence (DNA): TGTGCCTGGTCTCGCCGAGGACATCCGAAAGAGACCCAGTACTTC. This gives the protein CAWSRRGHPKETQYF.

CDR3 sequence: CASSLSVTANTQYF. The CDR3 DNA follows: TGTGCCAGCAGCTTAAGTGTAACCGCCAATACGCAGTATTTT. The chain combines TRBV7-3 with TRBJ2-3, with unresolved D. V was shortened by 1 base and J by 7 bases, with 12 bases between the two germline ends. The germline V gene encodes CDR1 SGHTA and CDR2 FQGTGA. CDR3 length: 14 residues.

CDR3 amino acids: CASRNRDRESHEQFF. CDR3 nucleotides: TGTGCCAGCAGGAACCGGGACAGGGAGAGTCATGAGCAGTTCTTC. The chain couples TRBV2 to TRBJ2-1, with 9 bases lining up with TRBD1. This CDR3 has 15 amino acids. CDR1 SNHLY and CDR2 FYNNEI come from the germline V gene. V was pared by 6 bases and J by 8 bases, with 11 bases of the junction left unmatched.

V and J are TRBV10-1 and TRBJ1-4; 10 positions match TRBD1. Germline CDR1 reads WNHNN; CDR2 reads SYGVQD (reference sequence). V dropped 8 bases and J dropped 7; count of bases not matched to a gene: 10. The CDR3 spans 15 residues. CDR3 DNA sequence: TGCGCCAGCGGGCCCGGCGGACAGGGGGGTGAAAAACTGTTTTTT. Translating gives CASGPGGQGGEKLFF.

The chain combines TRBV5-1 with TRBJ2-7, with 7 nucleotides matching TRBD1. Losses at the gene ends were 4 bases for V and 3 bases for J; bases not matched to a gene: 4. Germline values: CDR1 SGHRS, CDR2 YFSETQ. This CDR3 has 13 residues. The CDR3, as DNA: TGCGCCAGCAGCGAGGGACAGAACTACGAGCAGTACTTC. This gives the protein CASSEGQNYEQYF.